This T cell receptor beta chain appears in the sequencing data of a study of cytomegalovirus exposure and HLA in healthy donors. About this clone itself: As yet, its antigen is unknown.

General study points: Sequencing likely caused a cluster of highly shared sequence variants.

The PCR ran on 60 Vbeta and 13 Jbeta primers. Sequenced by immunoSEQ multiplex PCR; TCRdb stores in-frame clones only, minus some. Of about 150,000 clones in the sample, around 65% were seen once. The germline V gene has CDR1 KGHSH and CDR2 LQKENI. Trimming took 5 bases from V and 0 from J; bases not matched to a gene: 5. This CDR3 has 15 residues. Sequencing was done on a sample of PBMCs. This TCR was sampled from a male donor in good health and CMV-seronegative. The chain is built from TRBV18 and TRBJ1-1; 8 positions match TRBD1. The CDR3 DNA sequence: TGTGCCAGCTCAGCAGGGGGCCCAATGAACACTGAAGCTTTCTTT. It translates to CASSAGGPMNTEAFF.